This is a list of T cell receptor beta chains from one sample in a study of breast tumors, draining lymph nodes, adjacent tissues. TCRdb reprocessed the multiplex PCR reads via MiXCR and lists one record per CDR3 protein. Of some 97,000 distinct CDR3 sequences listed, roughly 20% are singletons. The material sequenced was axillary lymph node tissue. These receptors originate from a female donor with breast cancer. Some clones in this sample may be carry-over from other donors' samples. The CDR3 runs from the conserved cysteine through the conserved F or W. D genes are given only for firm matches. Some rows mark clone size as missing; the rest say once, few, many or name a class of expanded clone.

j_call v_call d_call clone_size cdr3_nt cdr3_aa
TRBJ2-7 TRBV6-6 - many TGTGCCAGCAGCCATGATTTCTACGAGCAGTACTTC CASSHDFYEQYF
TRBJ2-7 TRBV24-1 - many TGTGCCACCAGTGATTCAGGGGTCTACGAGCAGTACTTC CATSDSGVYEQYF
TRBJ2-7 TRBV11-3 - - TGTGCCAGCAGCCAGAGGTGGGACGCCGCGGGGTATTACGAGCAGTACTTC CASSQRWDAAGYYEQYF
TRBJ1-3 TRBV7-9 - - TGTGCCAGCAGCTCCCTAACGACGGACGGTTTCTCTGGAAACACCATATATTTT CASSSLTTDGFSGNTIYF
TRBJ2-3 TRBV28 - few TGTGCCAGCACCCCACACGCCGGCGGGGATACGCAGTATTTT CASTPHAGGDTQYF
TRBJ1-3 TRBV7-2 - many TGTGCCAGCAGCTTAGGGTCAGGAATCGGAAACACCATATATTTT CASSLGSGIGNTIYF
TRBJ1-5 TRBV4-1 TRBD1 many TGCGCCAGCAGCCCAGGGACAGTTAGCAATCAGCCCCAGCATTTT CASSPGTVSNQPQHF
TRBJ1-6 TRBV5-1 - many TGCGCCAGCAGCTTACTCCCCCCAGGACCAAATTCACCCCTCCACTTT CASSLLPPGPNSPLHF
TRBJ2-1 TRBV11-3 TRBD1 many TGTGCCAGCAGCTTAGGACAGGGGGTAGGGTACAATGAGCAGTTCTTC CASSLGQGVGYNEQFF
TRBJ1-2 TRBV20-1 - many TGCAGTGCTAGATTACAGGGAATTGGCGGCTACACCTTC CSARLQGIGGYTF
TRBJ2-7 TRBV7-9 - many TGTGCCAGCAGCTTAGCTCTGGGGCTTTCCTCCTACGAGCAGTACTTC CASSLALGLSSYEQYF
TRBJ2-7 TRBV20-1 - once TGCAGTGCTAGTTCGTCAGGAGGGCTCTACGAGCAGTACTTC CSASSSGGLYEQYF
TRBJ1-5 TRBV4-1 TRBD1 many TGCGCCAGCAGCCTGACAGGGAGACCGTATTATAGCAATCAGCCCCAGCATTTT CASSLTGRPYYSNQPQHF
TRBJ1-5 TRBV6-6 - many TGTGCCAGCAGTCAAGACCCCTATAGCAATCAGCCCCAGCATTTT CASSQDPYSNQPQHF
TRBJ2-7 TRBV2 - many TGTGCCAGCGGTAGCTGGGACGAGCAGTACTTC CASGSWDEQYF
TRBJ2-7 TRBV14 - many TGTGCCAGCAGCCCCGAACCGGGGAGCTACGAGCAGTACTTC CASSPEPGSYEQYF
TRBJ2-1 TRBV6-5 TRBD1 many TGTGCCAGCAGTATGACAGGGGGCTTATACAATGAGCAGTTCTTC CASSMTGGLYNEQFF
TRBJ1-2 TRBV18 - many TGTGCCAGCTCACCAGCCTTCGTGGGGGGCTACACCTTC CASSPAFVGGYTF
TRBJ1-6 TRBV27 - many TGTGCCAGCAGCCTGGACGGGAGCTCCTATAATTCACCCCTCCACTTT CASSLDGSSYNSPLHF
TRBJ1-2 TRBV19 - - TGTGCCAGTACCACCACCGCCGGATTTAACTATGGCTACACCTTC CASTTTAGFNYGYTF
TRBJ1-2 TRBV4-1 - many TGCGCCAGCAGCGGCGGAGGCTATAACTATGGCTACACCTTC CASSGGGYNYGYTF
TRBJ2-1 TRBV7-9 - many TGTGCCAGCGTCCGAGACAATGAGCAGTTCTTC CASVRDNEQFF
TRBJ2-1 TRBV6-5 TRBD2 many TGTGCCAGCAGTTACTCAACTAGCGGGGGAGTGAACCGGTTCTTC CASSYSTSGGVNRFF
TRBJ1-3 TRBV9 - many TGTGCCAGCAGCGCGACAGGCCTCGTAGGAAACACCATATATTTT CASSATGLVGNTIYF